The rows below give T cell receptor beta chains drawn from one sample of a study of shared clonotypes between healthy human individuals. Method: immunoSEQ multiplex PCR; TCRdb's copy keeps in-frame clones and lacks some. The table has over a million clones, about 77% seen once. The sequenced sample consisted of memory CD4+ T cells sorted from blood. Receptors originate from a young man in good health. The CDR3 runs from the conserved cysteine through the conserved F or W. D genes are given only for firm matches. Some rows have no size entry. The others give once, few or many, or a class for an expanded clone.

D gene: .
J gene: TRBJ1-2
V gene: TRBV27
clone size: .
CDR3 protein: CASSLSRDLGYTF

D gene: .
J gene: TRBJ2-7
V gene: TRBV6-1
clone size: .
CDR3 protein: CASSWDTYEQYF

D gene: .
J gene: TRBJ2-5
V gene: TRBV4-2
clone size: .
CDR3 protein: CASSPKIGTGKTETQYF

D gene: .
J gene: TRBJ2-7
V gene: TRBV10-3
clone size: .
CDR3 protein: CAISESGPYEQYF

D gene: TRBD1
J gene: TRBJ2-5
V gene: TRBV5-4
clone size: .
CDR3 protein: CASSLGGQSRETQYF

D gene: .
J gene: TRBJ1-1
V gene: TRBV6-4
clone size: .
CDR3 protein: CASSAKMNTEAFF

D gene: TRBD2
J gene: TRBJ2-3
V gene: TRBV10-2
clone size: .
CDR3 protein: CASRELAAPTDTQYF

D gene: .
J gene: TRBJ2-3
V gene: TRBV7-9
clone size: .
CDR3 protein: CASSLASGVTDTQYF

D gene: .
J gene: TRBJ2-7
V gene: TRBV5-1
clone size: .
CDR3 protein: CASNNSPYEQYF

D gene: TRBD1
J gene: TRBJ2-7
V gene: TRBV28
clone size: .
CDR3 protein: CATMTGGAGTGEQYF

D gene: .
J gene: TRBJ2-2
V gene: TRBV7-2
clone size: .
CDR3 protein: CASSRRSGNTGELFF

D gene: .
J gene: TRBJ2-2
V gene: TRBV6-5
clone size: .
CDR3 protein: CASSHYTGELFF

D gene: TRBD2
J gene: TRBJ2-7
V gene: TRBV4-1
clone size: once
CDR3 protein: CASSQDAGGPYEQYF

D gene: .
J gene: TRBJ1-1
V gene: TRBV10-3
clone size: many
CDR3 protein: CAIEDPKLNTEAFF

D gene: .
J gene: TRBJ2-1
V gene: TRBV6-5
clone size: .
CDR3 protein: CASSLGRLGSYNEQFF

D gene: .
J gene: TRBJ1-1
V gene: TRBV2
clone size: .
CDR3 protein: CASAGWMNTEAFF

D gene: .
J gene: TRBJ2-3
V gene: TRBV18
clone size: many
CDR3 protein: CASSPMADTQYF

D gene: .
J gene: TRBJ2-3
V gene: TRBV7-8
clone size: .
CDR3 protein: CASSLSSASTDTQYF

D gene: .
J gene: TRBJ1-5
V gene: TRBV6-5
clone size: .
CDR3 protein: CASSYSGDNQPQHF

D gene: TRBD1
J gene: TRBJ2-7
V gene: TRBV18
clone size: .
CDR3 protein: CASSPDRVTYEQYF

D gene: .
J gene: TRBJ1-3
V gene: TRBV28
clone size: .
CDR3 protein: CASEADGNTIYF

D gene: TRBD1
J gene: TRBJ2-7
V gene: TRBV28
clone size: .
CDR3 protein: CASRLPGQGGVYEQYF

D gene: .
J gene: TRBJ1-5
V gene: TRBV7-2
clone size: few
CDR3 protein: CASSLDAGSQPQHF

D gene: TRBD2
J gene: TRBJ2-3
V gene: TRBV11-3
clone size: .
CDR3 protein: CASSPGLGLAGGSTDTQYF

D gene: TRBD1
J gene: TRBJ2-1
V gene: TRBV20-1
clone size: .
CDR3 protein: CSARSGGPQFF

D gene: TRBD2
J gene: TRBJ2-7
V gene: TRBV6-5
clone size: .
CDR3 protein: CASSYGTSGYEQYF

D gene: .
J gene: TRBJ2-6
V gene: TRBV4-1
clone size: .
CDR3 protein: CASNLGSSGANVLTF

D gene: TRBD1
J gene: TRBJ1-2
V gene: TRBV14
clone size: .
CDR3 protein: CASSQGGGQANYGYTF

D gene: .
J gene: TRBJ2-7
V gene: TRBV6-6
clone size: .
CDR3 protein: CASSRDSSEQYF

D gene: .
J gene: TRBJ1-1
V gene: TRBV2
clone size: few
CDR3 protein: CASRGPAFGGRTEAFF

D gene: .
J gene: TRBJ1-5
V gene: TRBV5-5
clone size: .
CDR3 protein: CASSLLFWDSNQPQHF

D gene: TRBD2
J gene: TRBJ2-3
V gene: TRBV5-1
clone size: .
CDR3 protein: CASSLEPTGTSADTQYF

D gene: .
J gene: TRBJ1-5
V gene: TRBV29-1
clone size: .
CDR3 protein: CSVVSGGGQPQHF

D gene: .
J gene: TRBJ1-1
V gene: TRBV6-1
clone size: .
CDR3 protein: CASRLGNTEAFF

D gene: .
J gene: TRBJ1-6
V gene: TRBV28
clone size: once
CDR3 protein: CASSPPRARLNSPLHF

D gene: .
J gene: TRBJ1-5
V gene: TRBV19
clone size: .
CDR3 protein: CASTRGLYSNQPQHF

D gene: .
J gene: TRBJ2-3
V gene: TRBV6-1
clone size: .
CDR3 protein: CASTLSGDSTDTQYF

D gene: .
J gene: TRBJ1-6
V gene: TRBV7-6
clone size: .
CDR3 protein: CASSLQAGASPLHF

D gene: .
J gene: TRBJ1-2
V gene: TRBV12-5
clone size: .
CDR3 protein: CASGLVLGQGYGYTF

D gene: .
J gene: .
V gene: TRBV28
clone size: .
CDR3 protein: CASSRSYYEQYF

D gene: .
J gene: TRBJ2-7
V gene: TRBV5-1
clone size: .
CDR3 protein: CASSLSASTYEQYF